The T cell receptor (beta chain) described here comes from a study of T cell repertoires in cytomegalovirus infection. The germline gives CDR1 ENHRY, CDR2 SYGVKD. The CDR3 is made up of 12 amino acids. V was trimmed by 4 bases and J by 5 bases, leaving 5 bases between them. MiXCR, applied by TCRdb to the reads, yields one record per CDR3 protein. Among 650,000 to 900,000 distinct CDR3 sequences listed, about 30% were seen once. With regard to this clonotype: Its cognate antigen is unknown.

Sequences were derived from cultured CD8+ T cells from PBMCs, sampled from culture after CMV antigen stimulation. The TCR originated in a human donor in good health (CMV status not recorded). Some clones in this sample may be carry-over from other donors' samples. The chain links TRBV10-3 to TRBJ2-2; D remains unclear. The CDR3 here is CAISVGTGELFF. Here the CDR3 DNA reads TGTGCCATCAGTGTGGGAACCGGGGAGCTGTTTTTT.